This T cell receptor beta chain was documented in a study of cytomegalovirus exposure and HLA in healthy donors. Researchers ran the PCR with 60 Vbeta and 13 Jbeta primers. Here immunoSEQ multiplex PCR was the method, and the copy in TCRdb shows in-frame clones only, minus some. Of over 130,000 clones listed, 65% to 80% are singletons. The CDR3 covers 13 residues. V dropped 1 base and J dropped 5 bases, with 9 bases sitting between them. Germline V gene lookup returns CDR1 MGHRA and CDR2 YSYEKL. Unrecorded immune exposures were likely, despite nominal health at sampling. The V call is TRBV4-1, the J call TRBJ2-7, with D maybe TRBD1 (6 bases). The source material was PBMCs. This TCR was recovered from a woman younger than 45 in good health and CMV-seronegative. Here the CDR3 DNA reads TGCGCCAGCAGCCAAGGCAGGGGAAACGAGCAGTACGTC. It yields the protein CASSQGRGNEQYV.